This T cell receptor (beta chain) is drawn from a study of T cells in narcolepsy. Across the study: Patients with NT1 or NT2 and healthy control donors were enrolled. Study conclusions and caveats: Comparing one patient's CSF and blood CD4+ clonotypes highlighted HCRT- and TRIB2-specific autoreactive clonotypes. Autoreactive clone sequences were missing from some blood memory CD4+ repertoires.

Regarding this clone: Its antigen is unidentified.

Trimming took off 5 bases at V and 1 base at J, with 13 bases between the two ends. Germline values: CDR1 SGHVS, CDR2 FQNEAQ. The CDR3 has 15 residues. Profiled with immunoSEQ multiplex PCR; TCRdb holds only in-frame clones, not every one. Among about 15,000 clones, over 75% were seen once, and the ten largest hold around 37%. The chain joins TRBV7-8 to TRBJ2-3; either TRBD1 or TRBD2 may fit D (6 bases each). The sample was memory (CD45RA-) CD4+ T cells from blood. The TCR originated in a human donor in good health. The CDR3 coding sequence is TGTGCCAGCAGCGAGAGGGGGGTCCGCACAGATACGCAGTATTTT. Translation gives CASSERGVRTDTQYF.